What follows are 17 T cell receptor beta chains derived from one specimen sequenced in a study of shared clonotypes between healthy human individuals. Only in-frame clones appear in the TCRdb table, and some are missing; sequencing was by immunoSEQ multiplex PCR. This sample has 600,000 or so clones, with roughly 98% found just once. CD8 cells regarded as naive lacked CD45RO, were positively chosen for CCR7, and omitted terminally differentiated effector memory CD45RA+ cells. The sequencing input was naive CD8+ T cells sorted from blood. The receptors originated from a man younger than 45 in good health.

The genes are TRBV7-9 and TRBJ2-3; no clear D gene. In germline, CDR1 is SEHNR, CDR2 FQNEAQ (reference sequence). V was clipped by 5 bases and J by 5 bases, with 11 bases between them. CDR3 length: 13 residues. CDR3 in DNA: TGTGCCAGCAGCCTTAGCATGCGAGATACGCAGTATTTT. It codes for CASSLSMRDTQYF.

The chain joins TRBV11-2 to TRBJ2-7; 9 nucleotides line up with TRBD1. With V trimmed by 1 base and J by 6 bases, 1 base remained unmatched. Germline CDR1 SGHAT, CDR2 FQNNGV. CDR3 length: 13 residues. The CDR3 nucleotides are TGTGCCAGCAGCTTAGGGGGACAGGGCGAGCAGTACTTC. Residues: CASSLGGQGEQYF.

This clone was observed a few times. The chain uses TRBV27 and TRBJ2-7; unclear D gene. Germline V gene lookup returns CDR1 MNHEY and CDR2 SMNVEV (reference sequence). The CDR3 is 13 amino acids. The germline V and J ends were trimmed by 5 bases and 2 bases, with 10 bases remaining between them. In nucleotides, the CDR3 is TGTGCCAGCAGTCCAACTCCAACCTACGAGCAGTACTTC. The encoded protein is CASSPTPTYEQYF.

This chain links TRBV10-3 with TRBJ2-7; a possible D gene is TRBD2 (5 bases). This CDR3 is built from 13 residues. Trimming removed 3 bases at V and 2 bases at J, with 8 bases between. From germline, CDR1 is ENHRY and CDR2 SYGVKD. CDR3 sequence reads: CAISEARAYEQYF. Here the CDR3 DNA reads TGTGCCATCAGTGAAGCGCGGGCCTACGAGCAGTACTTC.

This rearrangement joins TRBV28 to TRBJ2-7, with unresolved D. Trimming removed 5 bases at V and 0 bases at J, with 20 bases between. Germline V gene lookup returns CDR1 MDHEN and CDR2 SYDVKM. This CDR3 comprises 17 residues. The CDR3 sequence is CASSLSYGGRSSYEQYF. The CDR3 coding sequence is TGTGCCAGCAGTCTATCGTACGGTGGACGAAGCTCCTACGAGCAGTACTTC.

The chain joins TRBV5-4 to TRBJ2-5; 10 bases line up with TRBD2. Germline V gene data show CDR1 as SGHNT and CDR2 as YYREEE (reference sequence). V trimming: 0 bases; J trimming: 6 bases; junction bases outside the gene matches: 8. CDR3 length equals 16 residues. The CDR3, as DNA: TGTGCCAGCAGCTTGGCCCCTAGCGGGAGTCCCAAGACCCAGTACTTC. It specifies CASSLAPSGSPKTQYF.

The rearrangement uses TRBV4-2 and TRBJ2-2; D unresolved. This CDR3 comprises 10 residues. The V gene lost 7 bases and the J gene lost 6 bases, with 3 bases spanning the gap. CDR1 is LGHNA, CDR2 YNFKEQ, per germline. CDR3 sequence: CASIPGELFF. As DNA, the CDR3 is TGTGCCAGCATACCCGGGGAGCTGTTTTTT.

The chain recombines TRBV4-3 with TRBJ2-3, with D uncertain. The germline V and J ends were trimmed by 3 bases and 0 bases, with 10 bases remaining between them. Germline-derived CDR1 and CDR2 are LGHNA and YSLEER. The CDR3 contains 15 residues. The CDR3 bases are TGCGCCAGCAGCCATTTAGAAGGTAGCACAGATACGCAGTATTTT. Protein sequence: CASSHLEGSTDTQYF.

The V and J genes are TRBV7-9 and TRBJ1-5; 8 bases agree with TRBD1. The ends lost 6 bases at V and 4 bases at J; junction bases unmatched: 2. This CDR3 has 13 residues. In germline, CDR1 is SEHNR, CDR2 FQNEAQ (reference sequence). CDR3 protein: CASSRQGNQPQHF. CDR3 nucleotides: TGTGCCAGCAGTCGACAGGGGAATCAGCCCCAGCATTTT.

The CDR3, as DNA: TGTGCCATCAGTGAGGAACAGGCGGATTTATGGCAGTTTTTT. Amino acids: CAISEEQADLWQFF. The V call is TRBV10-3, the J call TRBJ1-4; possibly TRBD1 for D (5 bases). Trimming shortened V by 2 bases and J by 16 bases, and 20 bases separated the two germline ends. Germline V lookup: CDR1 ENHRY, CDR2 SYGVKD. CDR3 length: 14 residues.

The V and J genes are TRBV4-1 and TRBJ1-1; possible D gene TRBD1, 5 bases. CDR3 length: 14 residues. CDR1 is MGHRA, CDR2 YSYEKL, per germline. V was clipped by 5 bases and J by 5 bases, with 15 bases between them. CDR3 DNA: TGCGCCAGCAGCGCCCGCGGGGGTAGGACTGAAGCTTTCTTT. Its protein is CASSARGGRTEAFF.

The DNA for the CDR3 is TGTGCCAGCAGCTTTCCCCTAGCGGAGACCCGCGACAATGAGCAGTTCTTC. This translates into CASSFPLAETRDNEQFF. V usage is TRBV7-9 and J usage is TRBJ2-1; 7 nucleotides agree with TRBD2. CDR3 size: 17 residues. The V gene end was trimmed by 3 bases and the J gene end by 5 bases; junction bases not matched to a gene: 13. From germline, CDR1 is SEHNR and CDR2 FQNEAQ (reference sequence).

CDR3 residues: CASEGRENNEQFF. The CDR3 DNA follows: TGTGCCAGCGAGGGACGGGAAAACAATGAGCAGTTCTTC. The chain carries TRBV7-8 and TRBJ2-1; D could derive from TRBD1 or TRBD2 (5 bases each). Trimming removed 8 bases from V and 5 bases from J, with 13 bases in between. The CDR3 loop spans 13 amino acids. The germline gives CDR1 SGHVS, CDR2 FQNEAQ.

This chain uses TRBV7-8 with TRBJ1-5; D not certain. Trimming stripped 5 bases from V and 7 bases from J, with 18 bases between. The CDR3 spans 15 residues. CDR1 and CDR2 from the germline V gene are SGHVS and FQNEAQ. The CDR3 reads CASSPAWGPGQPQHF. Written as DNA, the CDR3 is TGTGCCAGCAGCCCTGCGTGGGGTCCGGGGCAGCCCCAGCATTTT.

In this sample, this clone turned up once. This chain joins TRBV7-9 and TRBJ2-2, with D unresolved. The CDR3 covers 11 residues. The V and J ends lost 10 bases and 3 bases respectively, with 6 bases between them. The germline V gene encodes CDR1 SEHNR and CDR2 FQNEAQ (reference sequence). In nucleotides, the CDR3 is TGTGCCACCACCTACACCGGGGAGCTGTTTTTT. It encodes CATTYTGELFF.

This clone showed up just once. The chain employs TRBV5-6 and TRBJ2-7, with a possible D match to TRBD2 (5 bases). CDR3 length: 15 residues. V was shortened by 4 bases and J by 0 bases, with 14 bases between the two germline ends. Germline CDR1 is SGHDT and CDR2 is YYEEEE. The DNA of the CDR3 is TGTGCCAGCAGCGCGGACTCATCGGACTCCTACGAGCAGTACTTC. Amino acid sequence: CASSADSSDSYEQYF.

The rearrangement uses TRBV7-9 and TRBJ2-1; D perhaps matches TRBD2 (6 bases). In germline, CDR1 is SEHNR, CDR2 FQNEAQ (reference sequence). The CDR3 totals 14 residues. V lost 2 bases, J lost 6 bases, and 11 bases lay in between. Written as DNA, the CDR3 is TGTGCCAGCAGCTTAAACTTGGGAGGCAATGAGCAGTTCTTC. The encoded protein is CASSLNLGGNEQFF.